The 17 T cell receptor beta chains below were found in one sample sequenced in a study of beta chain features in type 1 diabetes. Reverse transcription of all isolated RNA meant that expressed TCRB transcripts were sequenced. Assay: immunoSEQ multiplex PCR; the TCRdb copy retains only in-frame clones and omits some. The sample has 860,000 or so clones; roughly 15% are singletons. Sequencing was performed on naive CD4+ T cells from blood. These receptors were collected from a woman under 30 in good health.

In this sample, this clone turned up a few times. The rearrangement joins TRBV28 to TRBJ2-1, with 14 bases fitting TRBD2. Germline CDR1 reads MDHEN; CDR2 reads SYDVKM. The J segment lost 7 bases and the V segment lost 6 bases, leaving 8 bases of the junction unmatched. This CDR3 has 16 residues. Here the CDR3 reads CASRTGLAGGQNEQFF. CDR3 bases: TGTGCCAGCAGGACTGGACTAGCGGGAGGTCAAAATGAGCAGTTCTTC.

This rearrangement joins TRBV19 to TRBJ1-1; no definite D call. V was pared by 10 bases and J by 8 bases, with 23 bases between. This CDR3 is 14 amino acids long. The germline gives CDR1 LNHDA, CDR2 SQIVND (reference sequence). DNA of the CDR3: TGTGCCACCAAGGAACAGTCGGCCCAAATCGAAGCTTTCTTT. Translation: CATKEQSAQIEAFF.

This clone was observed a few times. V usage is TRBV4-3 and J usage is TRBJ1-5, with D uncertain. V lost 6 bases and J lost 9, with 15 bases in between. Germline lookup yields CDR1 LGHNA and CDR2 YSLEER. The CDR3 is 13 residues long. The CDR3 nucleotides read TGCGCCAGCAGTCGGACGGGCCAGGCGCCCCAGCATTTT. Translating it yields CASSRTGQAPQHF.

The chain couples TRBV5-1 to TRBJ2-7; 15 nucleotides match TRBD2. Germline CDR1 is SGHRS and CDR2 is YFSETQ. This CDR3 is 16 amino acids long. Germline trimming cut 4 bases from V and 2 bases from J; bases unmatched to any gene: 4. The CDR3 reads CASSGGLAGGTYEQYF. CDR3 nucleotide sequence: TGCGCCAGCAGCGGGGGACTAGCGGGAGGAACCTACGAGCAGTACTTC.

V usage is TRBV28 and J usage is TRBJ2-3, with no clear D. Trimming took off 5 bases at V and 6 bases at J, with 12 bases between the two ends. The CDR3 has 13 amino acids. Germline lookup yields CDR1 MDHEN and CDR2 SYDVKM. As DNA, the CDR3 is TGTGCCAGCAGTCTCCGAAGCGTGGATACGCAGTATTTT. Translated: CASSLRSVDTQYF.

V gene TRBV4-3 combines with J gene TRBJ2-7; TRBD2 agrees at 8 bases. The ends lost 0 bases at V and 7 bases at J; junction bases unmatched: 8. This CDR3 contains 15 residues. The V gene's germline CDR1 is LGHNA and CDR2 YSLEER. This CDR3 reads CASSQDGAGDEEQYF. CDR3 nucleotides: TGCGCCAGCAGCCAAGACGGAGCGGGAGACGAGGAGCAGTACTTC.

The chain links TRBV10-3 to TRBJ2-2; D is unclear. This CDR3 region has 14 residues. In germline, CDR1 is ENHRY, CDR2 SYGVKD. V lost 1 base and J lost 1, with 4 bases in between. CDR3 amino acids: CAISEYQNTGELFF. The CDR3 DNA reads TGTGCCATCAGTGAGTACCAGAACACCGGGGAGCTGTTTTTT.

This clone was observed a handful of times. The chain is built from TRBV5-1 and TRBJ2-5; D gene unclear. The J call may be mistaken, given a closer DNA end match to TRBJ2-7. There are 13 residues in the CDR3. Germline V lookup: CDR1 SGHRS, CDR2 YFSETQ. This CDR3 reads CASAWPGDYEQYF. For the CDR3, the DNA is TGCGCCAGCGCCTGGCCGGGCGACTACGAGCAGTACTTC.

This clone has more than one count but fewer than ten. V gene TRBV7-2 combines with J gene TRBJ1-2; D is undetermined. The germline V and J ends were trimmed by 1 base and 3 bases, with 9 bases remaining between them. Looked up from germline, CDR1 is SGHTA and CDR2 is FQGNSA. This CDR3 spans 14 amino acids. The CDR3 here is CASSLVQPHYGYTF. The CDR3 DNA reads TGTGCCAGCAGCTTAGTACAGCCCCACTATGGCTACACCTTC. The full variable domain, rest sourced from reference TRBV7-2 and TRBJ1-2, is GAGVSQSPSNKVTEKGKDVELRCDPISGHTALYWYRQSLGQGLEFLIYFQGNSAPDKSGLPSDRFSAERTGGSVSTLTIQRTQQEDSAVYLCASSLVQPHYGYTFGSGTRLTVV.

The chain has TRBV9 and TRBJ2-5; D is uncertain. Germline V lookup: CDR1 SGDLS, CDR2 YYNGEE. The length of the CDR3 is 14 residues. The V and J ends lost 1 base and 2 bases respectively, with 9 bases between them. The CDR3 coding sequence is TGTGCCAGCAGCGTAAGTGTACAGCAAGAGACCCAGTACTTC. Amino acid sequence: CASSVSVQQETQYF.

This clone was found a few times. J is TRBJ2-5 and V is TRBV29-1; D gene uncertain. CDR1 and CDR2 from the germline V gene are SQVTM and ANQGSEA. The CDR3 contains 12 residues. The ends were cut back, 6 bases at V and 5 bases at J, with 13 bases in the middle. The CDR3, as DNA: TGCAGCGTATCGAATGAATTGGAGACCCAGTACTTC. It codes for CSVSNELETQYF.

The chain carries TRBV13 and TRBJ1-3; D is unresolved. The CDR3 length is 13 residues. V shed 1 base and J shed 4 bases, with 5 bases lying between them. CDR1 and CDR2 (germline): PRHDT, FYEKMQ (reference sequence). The CDR3: CASSLVAGNTIYF. CDR3 bases: TGTGCCAGCAGCTTAGTGGCAGGAAACACCATATATTTT.

The chain carries TRBV7-2 and TRBJ1-2, with D hard to call. The germline V and J ends were trimmed by 4 bases and 3 bases, with 9 bases remaining between them. The CDR3 is 13 residues long. The germline gives CDR1 SGHTA, CDR2 FQGNSA. CDR3 residues: CASSSLGHYGYTF. In DNA, the CDR3 is TGTGCCAGCAGCTCCCTGGGCCACTATGGCTACACCTTC.

The gene calls are TRBV7-6 and TRBJ1-5; D uncertain. CDR3 size: 14 residues. Germline lookup yields CDR1 SGHVS and CDR2 FNYEAQ. Trimming left V 5 bases short and J 1 base short, with 9 bases between. The CDR3 spells CASSPMSSNQPQHF. The CDR3 DNA reads TGTGCCAGCAGCCCCATGTCGAGCAATCAGCCCCAGCATTTT.

This rearrangement joins TRBV5-4 to TRBJ2-5; 8 bases fit TRBD1. Germline V gene lookup returns CDR1 SGHNT and CDR2 YYREEE (reference sequence). The trim removed 5 bases at V and 1 base at J, leaving 4 bases unmatched. The CDR3 length is 14 residues. CDR3 amino acids: CASSAQGGQETQYF. The CDR3 coding sequence is TGTGCCAGCAGTGCACAGGGGGGCCAAGAGACCCAGTACTTC. Together with reference TRBV5-4 and TRBJ2-5, the CDR3 gives the full variable domain: ETGVTQSPTHLIKTRGQQVTLRCSSQSGHNTVSWYQQALGQGPQFIFQYYREEENGRGNFPPRFSGLQFPNYSSELNVNALELDDSALYLCASSAQGGQETQYFGPGTRLLVL.

This clone has more than one count but fewer than ten. This CDR3 reads CSVERGVSTDTQYF. The CDR3 DNA is TGCAGCGTTGAGAGGGGGGTCAGCACAGATACGCAGTATTTT. The J gene is TRBJ2-3, the V gene TRBV29-1; TRBD1 or TRBD2 may be the D gene (6 bases each). CDR1 and CDR2 from the germline V gene are SQVTM and ANQGSEA. The CDR3 has 14 amino acids. V was shortened by 3 bases and J by 0 bases, with 10 bases between the two germline ends.

The chain joins TRBV11-2 to TRBJ2-5; D might be TRBD2 (6 bases). This CDR3 is 14 amino acids long. The germline V gene encodes CDR1 SGHAT and CDR2 FQNNGV. Trimming pared 6 bases from V and 3 bases from J, leaving 14 bases between. The CDR3 DNA sequence: TGTGCCAGCAGTTACCGGGAGTACAAAGAGACCCAGTACTTC. Its protein is CASSYREYKETQYF.